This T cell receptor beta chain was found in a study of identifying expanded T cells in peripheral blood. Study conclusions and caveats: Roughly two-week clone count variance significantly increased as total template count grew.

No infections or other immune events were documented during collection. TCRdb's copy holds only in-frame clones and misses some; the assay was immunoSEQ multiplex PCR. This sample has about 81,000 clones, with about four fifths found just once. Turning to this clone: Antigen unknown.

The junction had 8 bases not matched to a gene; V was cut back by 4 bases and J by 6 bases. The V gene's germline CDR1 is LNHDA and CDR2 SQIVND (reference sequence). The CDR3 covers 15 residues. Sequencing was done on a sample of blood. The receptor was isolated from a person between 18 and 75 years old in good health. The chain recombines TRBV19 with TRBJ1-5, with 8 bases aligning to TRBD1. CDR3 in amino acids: CASSKLDRVVQPQHF. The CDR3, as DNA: TGTGCCAGTAGTAAATTGGACAGGGTGGTTCAGCCCCAGCATTTT.